This TCR beta chain was identified during a study of T cell responses to AZD1222 COVID-19 vaccine. Only in-frame clones appear in the TCRdb table, and some are missing; sequencing was by immunoSEQ multiplex PCR. The data contain about 120,000 clones, about 91% of them singletons. Germline CDR1 and CDR2: MDHEN and SYDVKM. The germline V and J ends were trimmed by 3 bases and 5 bases, with 11 bases remaining between them. The CDR3 has 13 amino acids. This TCR was sampled from an adult who received the AZD1222 COVID-19 vaccine. Sequenced here: peripheral blood, sampled 28 days after the second AZD1222 dose. This chain links TRBV28 with TRBJ2-7, with D possibly being TRBD2 (6 bases). The CDR3 bases are TGTGCCAGCAGTTTGACGGCGGGACACGAGCAGTACTTC. The encoded protein is CASSLTAGHEQYF.